A selection of T cell receptor beta chains follows, all from one sample in a study of radiotherapy plus CTLA-4 blockade in lung cancer. Sequencing was performed with immunoSEQ multiplex PCR; in TCRdb, only in-frame clones are kept and a portion is missing. The sample lists approximately 52,000 clones, roughly 83% seen once, with roughly 8.5% in the top ten. The specimen was peripheral blood, collected from a patient treated with radiotherapy plus ipilimumab. Receptor source: a human donor with non-small cell lung cancer who had a complete response to radiotherapy plus ipilimumab. Both conserved end residues are part of each CDR3. D genes are given only for firm matches. The size entry is marked missing in some rows and otherwise reads once, few, many or a size class.

D	V	J	size	CDR3	DNA
.	TRBV6-1	TRBJ2-2	.	CASSALTKEATGELFF	TGTGCCAGCAGTGCCCTGACTAAGGAGGCCACCGGGGAGCTGTTTTTT
TRBD1	TRBV18	TRBJ1-5	.	CASSPPGADRGHQPQHF	TGTGCCAGCTCACCACCGGGGGCTGACAGGGGGCATCAGCCCCAGCATTTT
.	TRBV7-2	TRBJ1-1	few	CASSSTWNTEAFF	TGTGCCAGCAGCTCGACATGGAACACTGAAGCTTTCTTT
TRBD2	TRBV6-1	TRBJ2-3	once	CASSERTSGVTDTQYF	TGTGCCAGCAGTGAAAGGACTAGCGGGGTCACAGATACGCAGTATTTT
.	TRBV4-3	TRBJ1-3	once	CASSQEYYSGNTIYF	TGCGCCAGCAGCCAAGAGTATTACTCTGGAAACACCATATATTTT
TRBD2	TRBV7-2	TRBJ2-1	once	CASSLLGGGEFF	TGTGCCAGCAGCCTTCTTGGGGGAGGGGAGTTCTTC
TRBD1	TRBV5-1	TRBJ1-2	.	CASSLGGQGDGYTF	TGCGCCAGCAGCTTGGGGGGACAGGGTGATGGCTACACCTTC
TRBD1	TRBV7-9	TRBJ2-3	.	CASSLLQGLTDTQYF	TGTGCCAGCAGCTTATTACAGGGGCTCACAGATACGCAGTATTTT
TRBD1	TRBV27	TRBJ1-4	.	CASSLGDSGSRGEKLFF	TGTGCCAGCAGTTTAGGGGACAGTGGGTCTAGGGGGGAAAAACTGTTTTTT
.	TRBV19	TRBJ2-3	.	CASSMWGGALTDTQYF	TGTGCCAGTAGTATGTGGGGGGGGGCCCTCACAGATACGCAGTATTTT
.	TRBV30	TRBJ2-6	.	CAWSVPVSGANVLTF	TGTGCCTGGAGTGTACCGGTCTCTGGGGCCAACGTCCTGACTTTC